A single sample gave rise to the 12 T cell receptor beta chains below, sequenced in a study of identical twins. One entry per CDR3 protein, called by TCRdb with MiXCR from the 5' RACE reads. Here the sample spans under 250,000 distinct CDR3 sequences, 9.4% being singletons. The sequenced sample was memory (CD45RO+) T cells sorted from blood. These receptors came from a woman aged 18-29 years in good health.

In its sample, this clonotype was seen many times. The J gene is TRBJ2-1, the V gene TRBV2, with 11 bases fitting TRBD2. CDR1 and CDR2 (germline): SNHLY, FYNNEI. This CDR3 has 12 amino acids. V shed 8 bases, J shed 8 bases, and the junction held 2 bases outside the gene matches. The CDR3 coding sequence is TGTGCCAGCCTAGCGGGAGGTTATGAGCAGTTCTTC. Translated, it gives CASLAGGYEQFF.

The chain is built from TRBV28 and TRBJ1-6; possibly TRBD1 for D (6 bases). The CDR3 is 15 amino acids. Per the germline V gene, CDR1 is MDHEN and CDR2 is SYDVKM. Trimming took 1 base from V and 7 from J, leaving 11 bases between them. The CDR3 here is CASSLLGAQNSPLHF. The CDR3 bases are TGTGCCAGCAGTTTATTGGGGGCGCAGAATTCACCCCTCCACTTT.

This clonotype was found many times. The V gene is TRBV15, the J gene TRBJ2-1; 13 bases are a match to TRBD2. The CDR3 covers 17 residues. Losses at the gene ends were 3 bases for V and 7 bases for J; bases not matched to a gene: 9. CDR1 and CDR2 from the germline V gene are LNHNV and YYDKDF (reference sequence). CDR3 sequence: CATSSSPRTSGRNEQFF. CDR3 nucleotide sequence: TGTGCCACCAGCAGCTCCCCCCGGACTAGCGGGAGAAATGAGCAGTTCTTC.

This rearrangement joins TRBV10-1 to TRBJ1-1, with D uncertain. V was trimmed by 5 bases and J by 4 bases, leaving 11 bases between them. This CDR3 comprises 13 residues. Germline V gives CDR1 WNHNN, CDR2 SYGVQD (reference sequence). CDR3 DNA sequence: TGCGCCAGCAGTCAGCAAACGATCACTGAAGCTTTCTTT. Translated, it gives CASSQQTITEAFF.

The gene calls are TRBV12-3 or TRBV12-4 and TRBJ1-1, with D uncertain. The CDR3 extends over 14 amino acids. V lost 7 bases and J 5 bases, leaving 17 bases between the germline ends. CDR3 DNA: TGTGCCAGCACCCTTTGGAAAACGGGGACTGAAGCTTTCTTT. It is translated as CASTLWKTGTEAFF.

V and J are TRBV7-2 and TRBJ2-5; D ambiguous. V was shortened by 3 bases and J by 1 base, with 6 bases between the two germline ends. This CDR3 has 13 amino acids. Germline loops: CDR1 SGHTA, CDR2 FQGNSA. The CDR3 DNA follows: TGTGCCAGCAGCTTCCAAATCCAAGAGACCCAGTACTTC. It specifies CASSFQIQETQYF.

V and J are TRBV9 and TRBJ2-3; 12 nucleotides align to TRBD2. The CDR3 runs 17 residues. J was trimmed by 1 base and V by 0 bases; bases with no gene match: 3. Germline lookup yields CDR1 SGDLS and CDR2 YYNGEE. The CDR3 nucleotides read TGTGCCAGCAGCGTAGTGCGGACTAGCGGGGGCACAGATACGCAGTATTTT. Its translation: CASSVVRTSGGTDTQYF.

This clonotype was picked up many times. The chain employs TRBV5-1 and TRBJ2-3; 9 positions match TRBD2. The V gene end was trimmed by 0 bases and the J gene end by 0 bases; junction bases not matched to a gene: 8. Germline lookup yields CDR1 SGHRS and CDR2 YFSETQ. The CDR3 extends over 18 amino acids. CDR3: CASSLAAGGARSTDTQYF. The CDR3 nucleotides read TGCGCCAGCAGCTTGGCAGCGGGAGGCGCGAGGAGCACAGATACGCAGTATTTT.

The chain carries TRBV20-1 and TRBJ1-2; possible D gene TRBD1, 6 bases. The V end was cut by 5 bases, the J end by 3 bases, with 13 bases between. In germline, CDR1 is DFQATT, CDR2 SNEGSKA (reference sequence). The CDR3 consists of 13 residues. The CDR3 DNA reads TGCAGTGCTCCCAGCAGGGGTTACTATGGCTACACCTTC. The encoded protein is CSAPSRGYYGYTF.

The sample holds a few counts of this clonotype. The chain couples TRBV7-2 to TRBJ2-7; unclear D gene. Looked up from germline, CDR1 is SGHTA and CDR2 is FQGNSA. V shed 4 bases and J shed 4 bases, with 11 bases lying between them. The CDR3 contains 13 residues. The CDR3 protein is CASSSIPGYEQYF. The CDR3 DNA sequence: TGTGCCAGCAGCTCGATCCCTGGATACGAGCAGTACTTC. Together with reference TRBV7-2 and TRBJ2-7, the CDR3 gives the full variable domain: GAGVSQSPSNKVTEKGKDVELRCDPISGHTALYWYRQSLGQGLEFLIYFQGNSAPDKSGLPSDRFSAERTGGSVSTLTIQRTQQEDSAVYLCASSSIPGYEQYFGPGTRLTVT.

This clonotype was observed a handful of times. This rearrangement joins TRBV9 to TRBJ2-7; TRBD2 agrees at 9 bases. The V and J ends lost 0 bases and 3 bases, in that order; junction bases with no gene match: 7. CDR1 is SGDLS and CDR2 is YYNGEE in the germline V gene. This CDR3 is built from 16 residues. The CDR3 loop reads CASSVGLAGHFYEQYF. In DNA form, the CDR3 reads TGTGCCAGCAGCGTAGGTCTAGCGGGACACTTCTACGAGCAGTACTTC.

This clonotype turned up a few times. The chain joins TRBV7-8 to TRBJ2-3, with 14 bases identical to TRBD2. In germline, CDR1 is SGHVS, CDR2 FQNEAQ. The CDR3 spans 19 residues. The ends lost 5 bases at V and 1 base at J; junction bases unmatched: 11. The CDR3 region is CASSPFTGTSGRGTDTQYF. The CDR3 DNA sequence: TGTGCCAGCAGCCCGTTCACCGGGACTAGCGGGAGAGGCACAGATACGCAGTATTTT.